The 2 T cell receptor beta chains listed next were all sequenced from one sample in a study of blood T cell repertoires in COVID-19. The repertoire was sequenced with immunoSEQ multiplex PCR; TCRdb's copy has only in-frame clones and lacks some. Here the sample spans about 140,000 clones, 84% being singletons. The sample consisted of PBMCs or T cells enriched from blood (not recorded which). Receptor source: a woman in her late teens or twenties who had been exposed to COVID-19.

The chain employs TRBV10-2 and TRBJ1-1; 7 bases are a match to TRBD1. V trimming: 5 bases; J trimming: 2 bases; junction bases outside the gene matches: 2. Germline values: CDR1 WSHSY, CDR2 SAAADI. CDR3 length: 13 amino acids. CDR3 in DNA: TGCGCCAGCAGTAACAGGGGTAACACTGAAGCTTTCTTT. This translates into CASSNRGNTEAFF.

This chain uses TRBV29-1 with TRBJ2-7, with TRBD1 matching 12 bases. Unmatched junction bases numbered 7, after V lost 7 bases and J lost 6 bases. The germline gives CDR1 SQVTM, CDR2 ANQGSEA. This CDR3 contains 13 residues. The CDR3 loop reads CSGTGTGGFEQYF. The CDR3 DNA is TGCAGCGGGACCGGGACAGGGGGCTTCGAGCAGTACTTC.